This T cell receptor beta chain originates from a study of tumor-infiltrating lymphocytes in localized non-small cell lung cancer (dated by TCRdb to about 2021). Background for the entire study: Patients whose samples were collected after neoadjuvant chemotherapy, as well as both smokers and never-smokers and several histologies, were included in the cohort. TCR sequencing was one of several integrated assays, alongside flow cytometry, multiplex immunofluorescence, RNA-seq, exome sequencing and proteomics, applied to the same patients. For 55 patients, immunoSEQ T-cell fraction was compared between paired tumor and uninvolved lung. Each patient contributed resected tumor tissue and uninvolved lung tissue from the same patient, described as non-adjacent to the tumor. The overall ICON cohort comprised under 170 surgical patients with localized non-small cell lung cancer whose tumors were resected. General conclusions and limits of the study: Because different pieces of the same tissue were used for different assays, technical variation could not be separated from intratumor heterogeneity. No difference in TCR-derived T-cell fraction was observed between the flow cytometry-defined immunotypes IM1 (good prognosis) and IM2 (poor prognosis). Consistent with immunofluorescence CD3 counts, TCRbeta sequencing supported greater T cell infiltration in tumors than in uninvolved lung tissue. Because assay coverage varied across patients depending on available tissue quantity, TCR sequencing was performed for only a subset of the cohort.

TCR sequencing with the immunoSEQ assay provided the T-cell fraction in tumor and uninvolved lung tissue. Turning to the authors' computational methods: To analyze survival, patients were divided into a high T-cell fraction group (upper tertile) and a low T-cell fraction group (lower two tertiles), and the two groups were compared using a log-rank test. A signed-rank test was used to check for differences in T-cell fraction between paired tumor and uninvolved lung. The table comes from immuneACCESS by way of TCRdb, which keeps in-frame sequences with V and J called. Part of the clones is missing from these tables; in studies checked, under half for an unresolved V gene and the rest for unknown reasons. The V and J calls and clone size were taken over from that table, and D and trimming were inferred from the DNA. This sample comprises roughly 8,400 clones, roughly 79% of them detected only once. The ten biggest clones cover 13% of the sample.

Worth noting for this clone: The antigen it recognizes is unknown. Per-nucleotide qualities are absent, and no much larger clonotype sits a single base away.

The first patient joined ICON in 2016, and enrollment wrapped up when the last patient was enrolled in 2018. A subcohort of roughly 71 patients provided fresh tumor and matched uninvolved tissue for in-depth immune analyses, with TCR sequencing among those analyses. TCR sequencing was performed on DNA isolated from bulk tissue, without cell sorting. The CDR3 holds 12 amino acids from the cysteine to the phenylalanine. Only the CDR3 DNA is retained, 36 bases long and in frame from the first base. Taken from the germline V gene, the CDR1 and CDR2 loops are SQVTM and ANQGSEA. The receptor was isolated from a human donor with non-small cell lung cancer. The sample comprised uninvolved lung tissue not adjacent to the tumor. The V and J genes are TRBV29-1 and TRBJ2-7; 6 matching bases give a weak D call of TRBD2. The CDR3 sequence is CSAGTFNGEQYF. The sequenced DNA: TGCAGTGCGGGGACTTTTAACGGGGAGCAGTACTTC.